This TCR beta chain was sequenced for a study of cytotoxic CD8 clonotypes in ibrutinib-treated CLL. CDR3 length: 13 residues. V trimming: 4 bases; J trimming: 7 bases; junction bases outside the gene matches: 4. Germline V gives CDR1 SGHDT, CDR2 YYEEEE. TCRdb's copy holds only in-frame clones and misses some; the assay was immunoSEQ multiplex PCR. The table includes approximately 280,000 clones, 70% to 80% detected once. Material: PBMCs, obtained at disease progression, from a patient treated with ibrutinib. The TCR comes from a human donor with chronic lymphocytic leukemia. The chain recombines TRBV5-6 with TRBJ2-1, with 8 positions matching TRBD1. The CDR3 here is CASSAGTGNEQFF. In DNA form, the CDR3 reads TGTGCCAGCAGCGCTGGGACAGGAAATGAGCAGTTCTTC. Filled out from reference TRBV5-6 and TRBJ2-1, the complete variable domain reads DAGVTQSPTHLIKTRGQQVTLRCSPKSGHDTVSWYQQALGQGPQFIFQYYEEEERQRGNFPDRFSGHQFPNYSSELNVNALLLGDSALYLCASSAGTGNEQFFGPGTRLTVL.